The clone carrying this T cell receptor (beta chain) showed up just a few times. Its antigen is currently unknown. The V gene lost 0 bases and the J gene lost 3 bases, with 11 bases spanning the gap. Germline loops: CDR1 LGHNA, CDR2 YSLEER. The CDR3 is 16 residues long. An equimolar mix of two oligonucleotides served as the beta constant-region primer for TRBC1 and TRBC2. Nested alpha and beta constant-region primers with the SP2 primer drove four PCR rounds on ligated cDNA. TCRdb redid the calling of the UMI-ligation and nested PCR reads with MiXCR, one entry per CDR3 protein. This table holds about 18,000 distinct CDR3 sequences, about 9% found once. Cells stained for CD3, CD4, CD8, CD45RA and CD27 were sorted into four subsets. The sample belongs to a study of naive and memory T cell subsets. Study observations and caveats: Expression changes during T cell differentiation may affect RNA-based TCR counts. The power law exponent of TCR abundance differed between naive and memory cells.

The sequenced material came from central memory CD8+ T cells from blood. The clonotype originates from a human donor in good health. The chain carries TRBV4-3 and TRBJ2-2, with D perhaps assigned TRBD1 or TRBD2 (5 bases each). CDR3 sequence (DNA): TGCGCCAGCAGCCAAGATTCGAGGGGCGACACCGGGGAGCTGTTTTTT. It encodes CASSQDSRGDTGELFF.